This entry describes one TCR beta chain. Its target is unknown. This sample is drawn from a study of vaccination effects on CD4 cells after COVID-19. Antigen-specific CD4+ T cells were expanded (with viral peptide pools) by the ViraFEST assay ahead of sequencing. Cells that had been cultured for roughly ten days were the source of isolated CD4+ T cells. Convalescent patients had PCR-confirmed SARS-CoV-2 infection between March and December 2020. Every participant took two doses of the BNT162b2 or mRNA-1273 vaccine. IL-2 medium was substituted for half the medium on days 3 and 7. Overall study results and limits: Spike-reactive clones present post-vaccine in convalescents were predominantly new vaccine-induced clones.

This table comes from immunoSEQ multiplex PCR, and its TCRdb copy is limited to in-frame clones, with some not included. The sample has some 17,000 clones; 76% are singletons. This CDR3 spans 14 amino acids. This receptor was identified in a human donor who had a prior SARS-CoV-2 infection. Sample: CD4+ T cells from PBMCs cultured with SARS-CoV-2 spike peptides, taken after COVID-19 vaccination. This chain joins TRBV21-1 and TRBJ2-7; TRBD1 is taken as the D call from the table, unchecked against the DNA. TRBV21-1 is marked as a pseudogene. For the CDR3, the DNA is TGTGCCAGCAGCGAACCGGGACAGACCTACGAGCAGTACTTC. This translates into CASSEPGQTYEQYF.